This TCR beta chain came from a study of graft-versus-host responses after intestinal transplantation. Whole-study results and caveats: Early post-transplant HvG declines were associated with peak circulating GvH clone levels. Within allografts, high graft-versus-host to host-versus-graft clonal ratios were seen among patients with graft-donor T cell macrochimerism.

Libraries were prepared by immunoSEQ multiplex PCR; TCRdb keeps only in-frame clonotypes and omits some of them. The sample holds about 7,000 clones; roughly 31% are singletons and the top ten take about 5.5%. V lost 6 bases, J lost 0 bases, and 8 bases stayed unmatched. The CDR3 sequence is 16 residues long. Germline V CDR1 and CDR2: MNHEY, SVGAGI. Irradiated, violet-dye-labeled stimulator cells, about 200,000 in number, were plated with about 200,000 CFSE-labeled responder cells. A sort after the reaction isolated proliferating CFSE-low CD3+CD4+ and CD3+CD8+ responders. The receptor's source is a human patient who was an organ donor for intestinal transplantation. Sequencing was performed on alloreactive CD8+ T cells from a mixed lymphocyte reaction culture, taken before transplantation. The subset is: CFSE-low proliferating T cells sorted from approximately 6-day pre-transplant mixed lymphocyte reaction (GvH or HvG direction). The rearrangement links TRBV6-5 to TRBJ1-1, with TRBD1 matching over 9 bases. The CDR3 coding sequence is TGTGCCAGCAGGTACAAACAGGGGGCTCTGAACACTGAAGCTTTCTTT. It is translated as CASRYKQGALNTEAFF.